The clone carrying this T cell receptor (beta chain) came up many times. What it binds is unknown. The CDR3 sequence is 15 residues long. V shed 6 bases and J shed 0 bases, with 12 bases lying between them. Germline V gives CDR1 MNHEY, CDR2 SVGAGI. One entry per CDR3 protein, called by TCRdb with MiXCR from the 5' RACE reads. The profile shows about 110,000 distinct CDR3 sequences, around 15% of them singletons. The sample belongs to a study of T-cell memory formation after mild COVID-19. The study's findings and limits: The study detected some responding clones in pre-infection memory, suggesting cross-reactive memory joined. Mainly CM and EM harbored the contracting CD4+ clones; mainly EMRA harbored the CD8+ ones.

The sample comprised PBMCs or a T cell subset sorted from them (not recorded which). J is TRBJ2-1 and V is TRBV6-5; the D is unclear. The receptor's source is a man aged 18 to 35 who had mild COVID-19 (a few samples of this study predate the infection). Cell type and time point are not known. This CDR3 reads CASSQLDPSYNEQFF. The DNA for the CDR3 is TGTGCCAGCAGCCAGCTCGATCCCTCCTACAATGAGCAGTTCTTC.